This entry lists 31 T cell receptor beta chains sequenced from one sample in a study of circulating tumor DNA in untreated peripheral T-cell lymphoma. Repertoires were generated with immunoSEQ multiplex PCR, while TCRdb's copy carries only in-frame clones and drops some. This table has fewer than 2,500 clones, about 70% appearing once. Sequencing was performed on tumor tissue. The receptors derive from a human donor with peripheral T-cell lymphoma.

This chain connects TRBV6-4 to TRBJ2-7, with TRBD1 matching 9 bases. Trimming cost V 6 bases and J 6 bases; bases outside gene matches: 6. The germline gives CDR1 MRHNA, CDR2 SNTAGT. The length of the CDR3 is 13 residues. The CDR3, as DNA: TGTGCCAGCAGGGGACAGGGTGGGGTCGAGCAGTACTTC. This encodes CASRGQGGVEQYF.

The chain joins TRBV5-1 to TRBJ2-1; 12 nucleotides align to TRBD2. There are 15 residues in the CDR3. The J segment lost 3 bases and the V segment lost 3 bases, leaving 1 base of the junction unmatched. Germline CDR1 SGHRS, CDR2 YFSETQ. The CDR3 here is CASSSGLAGYNEQFF. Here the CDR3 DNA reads TGCGCCAGCAGCTCGGGACTAGCGGGCTACAATGAGCAGTTCTTC.

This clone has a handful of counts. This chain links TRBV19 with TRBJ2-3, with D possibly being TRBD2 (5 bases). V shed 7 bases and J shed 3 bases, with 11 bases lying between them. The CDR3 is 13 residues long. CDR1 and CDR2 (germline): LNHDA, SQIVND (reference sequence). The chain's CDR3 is CASNPGRTDTQYF. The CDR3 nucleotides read TGTGCCAGTAACCCGGGGAGAACAGATACGCAGTATTTT.

The CDR3 DNA follows: TGCAGCGTGGTCTGGGAGTTGTACAATGAGCAGTTCTTC. Its translation: CSVVWELYNEQFF. V usage is TRBV29-1 and J usage is TRBJ2-1, with D perhaps TRBD2 (5 bases). Trimming shortened V by 6 bases and J by 4 bases, and 13 bases separated the two germline ends. The CDR3 consists of 13 residues. Germline V gene data show CDR1 as SQVTM and CDR2 as ANQGSEA.

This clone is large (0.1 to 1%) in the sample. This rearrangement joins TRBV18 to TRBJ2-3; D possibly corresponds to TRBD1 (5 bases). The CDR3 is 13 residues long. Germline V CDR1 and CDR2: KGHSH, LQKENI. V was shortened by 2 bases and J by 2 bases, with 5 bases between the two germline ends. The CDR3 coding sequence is TGTGCCAGCTCACCAGGGGCCACAGATACGCAGTATTTT. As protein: CASSPGATDTQYF.

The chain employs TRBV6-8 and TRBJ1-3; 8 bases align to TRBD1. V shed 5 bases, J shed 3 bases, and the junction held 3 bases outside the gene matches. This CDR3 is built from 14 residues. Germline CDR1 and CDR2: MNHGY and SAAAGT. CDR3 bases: TGTGCCAGCAGTCGGACAGGGATTGGAAACACCATATATTTT. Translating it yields CASSRTGIGNTIYF.

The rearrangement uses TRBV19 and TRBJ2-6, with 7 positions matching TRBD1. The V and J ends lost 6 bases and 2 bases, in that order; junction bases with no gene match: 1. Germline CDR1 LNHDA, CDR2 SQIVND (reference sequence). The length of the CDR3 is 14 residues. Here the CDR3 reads CASRQGAGANVLTF. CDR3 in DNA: TGTGCCAGTAGGCAGGGGGCTGGGGCCAACGTCCTGACTTTC.

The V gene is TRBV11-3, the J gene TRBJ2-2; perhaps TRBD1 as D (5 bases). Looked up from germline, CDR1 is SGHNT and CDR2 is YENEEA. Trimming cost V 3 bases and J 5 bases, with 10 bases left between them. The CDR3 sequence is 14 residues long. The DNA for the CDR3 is TGTGCCAGCAGCTTGGATAGGGGAACCGGGGAGCTGTTTTTT. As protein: CASSLDRGTGELFF.

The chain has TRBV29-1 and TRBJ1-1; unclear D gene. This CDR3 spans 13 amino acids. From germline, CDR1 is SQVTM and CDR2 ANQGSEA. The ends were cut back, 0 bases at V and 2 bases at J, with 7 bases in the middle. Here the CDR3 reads CSVEDGRNTEAFF. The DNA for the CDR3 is TGCAGCGTTGAAGACGGCAGAAACACTGAAGCTTTCTTT.

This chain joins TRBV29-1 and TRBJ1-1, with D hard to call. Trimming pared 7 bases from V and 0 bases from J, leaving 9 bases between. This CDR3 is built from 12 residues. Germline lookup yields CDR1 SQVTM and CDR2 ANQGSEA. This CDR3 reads CSAGLVNTEAFF. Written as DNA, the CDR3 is TGCAGCGCTGGACTGGTGAACACTGAAGCTTTCTTT. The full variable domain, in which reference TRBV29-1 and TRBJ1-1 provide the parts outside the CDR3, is SAVISQKPSRDICQRGTSLTIQCQVDSQVTMMFWYRQQPGQSLTLIATANQGSEATYESGFVIDKFPISRPNLTFSTLTVSNMSPEDSSIYLCSAGLVNTEAFFGQGTRLTVV.

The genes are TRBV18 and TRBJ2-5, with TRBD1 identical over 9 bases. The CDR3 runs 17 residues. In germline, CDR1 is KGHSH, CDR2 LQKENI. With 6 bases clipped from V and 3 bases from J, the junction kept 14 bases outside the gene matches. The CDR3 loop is CASSVLWPGQGKETQYF. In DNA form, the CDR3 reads TGTGCCAGCTCCGTCCTCTGGCCGGGACAGGGAAAAGAGACCCAGTACTTC.

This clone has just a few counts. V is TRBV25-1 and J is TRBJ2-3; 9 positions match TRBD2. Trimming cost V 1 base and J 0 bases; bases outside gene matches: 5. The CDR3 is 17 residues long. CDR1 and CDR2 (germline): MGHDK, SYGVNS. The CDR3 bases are TGTGCCAGCAGTGAATTAGTAGCGGGGGAGAGCACAGATACGCAGTATTTT. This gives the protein CASSELVAGESTDTQYF.

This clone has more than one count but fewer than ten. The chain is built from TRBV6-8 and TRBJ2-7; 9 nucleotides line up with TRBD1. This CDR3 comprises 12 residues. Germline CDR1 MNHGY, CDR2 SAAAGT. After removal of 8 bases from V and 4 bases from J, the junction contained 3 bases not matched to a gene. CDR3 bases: TGTGCCAGCCTGGGACAGGGTTACGAGCAGTACTTC. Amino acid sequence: CASLGQGYEQYF.

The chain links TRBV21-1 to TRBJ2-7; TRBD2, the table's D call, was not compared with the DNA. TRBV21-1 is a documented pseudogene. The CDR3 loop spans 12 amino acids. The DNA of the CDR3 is TGTGCCAGCTCACTTACAAGCGAGGAGCAGTACTTC. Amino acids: CASSLTSEEQYF.

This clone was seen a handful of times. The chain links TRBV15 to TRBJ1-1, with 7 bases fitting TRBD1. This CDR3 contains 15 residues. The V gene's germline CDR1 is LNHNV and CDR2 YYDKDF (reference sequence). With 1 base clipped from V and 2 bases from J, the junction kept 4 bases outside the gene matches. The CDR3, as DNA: TGTGCCACCAGCAGAGTGACAGGGATAAACACTGAAGCTTTCTTT. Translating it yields CATSRVTGINTEAFF.

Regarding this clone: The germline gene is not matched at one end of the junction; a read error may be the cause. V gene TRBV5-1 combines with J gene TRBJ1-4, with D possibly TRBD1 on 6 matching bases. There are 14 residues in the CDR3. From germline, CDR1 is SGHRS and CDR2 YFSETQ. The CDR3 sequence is CASSLDRSLGKLFF. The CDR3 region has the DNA TGCGCCAGCAGTTTGGACAGATCATTGGGAAAACTGTTTTTT.

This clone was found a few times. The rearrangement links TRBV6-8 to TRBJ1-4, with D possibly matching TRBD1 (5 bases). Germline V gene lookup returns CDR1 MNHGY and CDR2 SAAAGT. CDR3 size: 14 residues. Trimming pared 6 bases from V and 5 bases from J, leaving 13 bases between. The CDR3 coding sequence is TGTGCCAGCAGATTCCAGGGCGGGAATGAAAAACTGTTTTTT. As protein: CASRFQGGNEKLFF.

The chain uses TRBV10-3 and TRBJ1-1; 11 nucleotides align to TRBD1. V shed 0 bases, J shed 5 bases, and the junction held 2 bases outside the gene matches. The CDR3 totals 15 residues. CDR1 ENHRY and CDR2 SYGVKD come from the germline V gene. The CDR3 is CAISESDRGLTEAFF. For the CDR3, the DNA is TGTGCCATCAGTGAGTCGGACAGGGGGCTTACTGAAGCTTTCTTT.

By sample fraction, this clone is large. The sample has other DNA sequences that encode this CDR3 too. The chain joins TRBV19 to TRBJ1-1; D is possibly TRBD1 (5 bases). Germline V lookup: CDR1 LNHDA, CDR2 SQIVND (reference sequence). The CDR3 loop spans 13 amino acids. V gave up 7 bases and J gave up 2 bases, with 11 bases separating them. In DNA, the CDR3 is TGTGCCAGTATGGGGCAGTTCAACACTGAAGCTTTCTTT. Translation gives CASMGQFNTEAFF.

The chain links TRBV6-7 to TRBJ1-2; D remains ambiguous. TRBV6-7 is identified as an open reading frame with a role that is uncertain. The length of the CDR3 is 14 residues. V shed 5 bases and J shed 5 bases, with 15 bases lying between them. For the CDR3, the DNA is TGTGCCAGCAGTGAAATGGCACAGTTGTATGGCTACACCTTC. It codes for CASSEMAQLYGYTF.

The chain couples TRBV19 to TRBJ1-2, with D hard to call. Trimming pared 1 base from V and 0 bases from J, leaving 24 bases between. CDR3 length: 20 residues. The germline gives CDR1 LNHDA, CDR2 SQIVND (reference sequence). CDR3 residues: CASSIGPPGPWREANYGYTF. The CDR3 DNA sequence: TGTGCCAGTAGTATAGGACCCCCCGGTCCGTGGAGGGAGGCTAACTATGGCTACACCTTC.

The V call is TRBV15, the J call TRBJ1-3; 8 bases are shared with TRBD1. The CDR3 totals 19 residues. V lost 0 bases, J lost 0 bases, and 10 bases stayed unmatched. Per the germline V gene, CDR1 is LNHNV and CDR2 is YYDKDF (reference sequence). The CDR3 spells CATSRDWRTGTTSGNTIYF. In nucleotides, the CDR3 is TGTGCCACCAGCAGAGATTGGCGGACAGGGACGACCTCTGGAAACACCATATATTTT.

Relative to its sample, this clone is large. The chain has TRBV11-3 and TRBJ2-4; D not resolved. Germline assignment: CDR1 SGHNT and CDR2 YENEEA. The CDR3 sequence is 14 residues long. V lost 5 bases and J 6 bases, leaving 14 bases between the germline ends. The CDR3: CASSQSDESNIQYF. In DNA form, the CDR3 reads TGTGCCAGCAGCCAGTCAGATGAATCAAACATTCAGTACTTC.

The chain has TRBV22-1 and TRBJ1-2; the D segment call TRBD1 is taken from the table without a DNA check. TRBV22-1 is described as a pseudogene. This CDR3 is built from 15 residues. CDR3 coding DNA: TGTGCCAGCAGGTCCTACAGGGTTGGTGGCTATGGCTACACCTTC. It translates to CASRSYRVGGYGYTF.

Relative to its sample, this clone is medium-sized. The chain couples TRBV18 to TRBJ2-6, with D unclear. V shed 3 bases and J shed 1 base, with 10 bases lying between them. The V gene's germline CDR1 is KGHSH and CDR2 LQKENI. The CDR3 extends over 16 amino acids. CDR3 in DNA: TGTGCCAGCTCACCTACATTGGGATCTGGGGCCAACGTCCTGACTTTC. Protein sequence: CASSPTLGSGANVLTF.

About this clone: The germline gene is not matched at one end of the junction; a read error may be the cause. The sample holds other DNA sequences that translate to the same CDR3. The CDR3 bases are TGTGCCAGCTCACTTACAAGTGAGGAGCAGTATTTC. It yields the protein CASSLTSEEQYF. V and J are TRBV18 and TRBJ2-7; no definite D call. Germline CDR1 reads KGHSH; CDR2 reads LQKENI. CDR3 length: 12 residues.

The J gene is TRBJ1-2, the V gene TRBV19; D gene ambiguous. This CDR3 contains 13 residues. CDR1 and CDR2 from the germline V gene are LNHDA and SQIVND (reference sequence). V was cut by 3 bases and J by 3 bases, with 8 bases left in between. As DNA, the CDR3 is TGTGCCAGTAGTATTAAAGAGTACTATGGCTACACCTTC. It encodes CASSIKEYYGYTF.

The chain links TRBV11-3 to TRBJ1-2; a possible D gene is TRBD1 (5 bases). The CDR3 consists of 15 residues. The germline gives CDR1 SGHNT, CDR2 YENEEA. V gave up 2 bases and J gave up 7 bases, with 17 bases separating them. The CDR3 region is CASSLREVTGGGYTF. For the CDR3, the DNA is TGTGCCAGCAGCTTACGGGAGGTAACAGGTGGTGGCTACACCTTC.

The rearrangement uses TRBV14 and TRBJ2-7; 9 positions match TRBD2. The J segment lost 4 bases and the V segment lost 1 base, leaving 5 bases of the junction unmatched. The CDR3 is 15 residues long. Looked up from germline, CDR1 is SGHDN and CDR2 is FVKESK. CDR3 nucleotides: TGTGCCAGCAGCCAAGGGGGGACTAGCTGGTACGAGCAGTACTTC. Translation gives CASSQGGTSWYEQYF.

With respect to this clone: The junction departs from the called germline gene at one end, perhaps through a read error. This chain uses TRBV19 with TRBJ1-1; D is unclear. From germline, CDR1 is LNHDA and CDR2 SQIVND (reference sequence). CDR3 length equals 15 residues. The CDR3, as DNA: TGTGCCAGTAGTATGGACGATTTTATGAACACTGAAACTTTCTTT. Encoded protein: CASSMDDFMNTETFF.

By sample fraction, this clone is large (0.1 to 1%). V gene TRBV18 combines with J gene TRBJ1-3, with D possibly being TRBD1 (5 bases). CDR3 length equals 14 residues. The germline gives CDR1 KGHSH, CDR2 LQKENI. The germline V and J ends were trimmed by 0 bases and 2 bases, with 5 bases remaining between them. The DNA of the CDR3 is TGTGCCAGCTCACCACCGGGGCCTGGAAACACCATATATTTT. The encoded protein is CASSPPGPGNTIYF.